This passage covers 7 T cell receptor beta chains from one sample sequenced in a study of T cell responses to AZD1222 COVID-19 vaccine. The repertoire was sequenced with immunoSEQ multiplex PCR; TCRdb's copy has only in-frame clones and lacks some. The sample yields 120,000 to 150,000 clones, approximately 78% seen once. The sequencing used peripheral blood, collected on day 0 of MenACWY control vaccination. The receptors originated from an adult in good health.

The chain links TRBV9 to TRBJ2-7; D unresolved. V was cut by 0 bases and J by 2 bases, with 12 bases left in between. Germline CDR1 SGDLS, CDR2 YYNGEE. The CDR3 is made up of 15 amino acids. The CDR3 bases are TGTGCCAGCAGCGTAGCGAGTGGGGATGCCTACGAGCAGTACTTC. This sequence encodes CASSVASGDAYEQYF.

The gene calls are TRBV5-1 and TRBJ2-5; D tentatively reads TRBD1 or TRBD2 (5 bases each). The germline CDR1 and CDR2 sequences are SGHRS and YFSETQ. The CDR3 runs 15 residues. The V and J ends lost 4 bases and 1 base respectively, with 14 bases between them. The CDR3 nucleotides are TGCGCCAGCAGCCGAGGGACCGAAAGCCAAGAGACCCAGTACTTC. As protein: CASSRGTESQETQYF.

The gene calls are TRBV29-1 and TRBJ2-2; TRBD1 is a possible D gene (5 bases). Per the germline V gene, CDR1 is SQVTM and CDR2 is ANQGSEA. The V end lost 5 bases, the J end lost 5 bases, and 15 bases lay between the germline ends. This CDR3 is built from 14 residues. The CDR3 protein is CSVFLQGITGELFF. CDR3 bases: TGCAGCGTTTTTCTGCAGGGAATAACCGGGGAGCTGTTTTTT.

The chain employs TRBV28 and TRBJ2-7; D is perhaps TRBD2 (5 bases). The CDR3 has 14 amino acids. Germline loops: CDR1 MDHEN, CDR2 SYDVKM. The V end was cut by 8 bases, the J end by 0 bases, with 14 bases between. The CDR3: CASGASSFSYEQYV. Here the CDR3 DNA reads TGTGCCAGCGGAGCTAGCAGTTTCTCCTACGAGCAGTACGTC.

The V and J genes are TRBV2 and TRBJ2-3, with TRBD2 matching over 14 bases. Germline CDR1 reads SNHLY; CDR2 reads FYNNEI. CDR3 length: 16 residues. Unmatched junction bases numbered 7, after V lost 6 bases and J lost 5 bases. The CDR3 spells CASRMTSGGVIDTQYF. For the CDR3, the DNA is TGTGCCAGCAGGATGACTAGCGGGGGGGTCATAGATACGCAGTATTTT.

The chain employs TRBV27 and TRBJ1-5; possible D gene TRBD1, 5 bases. In germline, CDR1 is MNHEY, CDR2 SMNVEV (reference sequence). V lost 4 bases and J 0 bases, leaving 10 bases between the germline ends. The CDR3 is 15 residues long. This chain's CDR3 is CASSWGVGSNQPQHF. The CDR3 DNA reads TGTGCCAGCAGTTGGGGGGTCGGTAGCAATCAGCCCCAGCATTTT.

A remark on this clone: A much more abundant neighbour one base away suggests this may be a read error. Different DNA sequences within this sample yield the same CDR3. The J gene is TRBJ2-2, the V gene TRBV6-4; maybe TRBD1 (5 bases). The CDR3 contains 13 residues. V lost 2 bases and J lost 5, with 6 bases in between. Germline V gives CDR1 MRHNA, CDR2 SNTAGT. This chain's CDR3 is CASSDRGTGELFF. Written as DNA, the CDR3 is TGTGCCAGCAGTGACAGGGGTACCGGGGAGCTGTTTTTT.